This note documents a single T cell receptor beta chain sequence. The data stem from a study of T cell responses to AZD1222 COVID-19 vaccine. This CDR3 is 12 amino acids long. The V end was cut by 6 bases, the J end by 5 bases, with 10 bases between. The germline V gene has CDR1 SNHLY and CDR2 FYNNEI. The method was immunoSEQ multiplex PCR; TCRdb's version includes in-frame clones alone and lacks a portion of them. The sample includes 120,000 to 150,000 clones, 86% of them seen just once. Combined were second doses at about 4 or about 12 weeks. The origin of this receptor is an adult who received the AZD1222 COVID-19 vaccine. The chain combines TRBV2 with TRBJ1-2, with D possibly TRBD1 on 5 matching bases. The sample consisted of peripheral blood, taken 28 days after the second AZD1222 dose. CDR3 in amino acids: CASSPRAYGYTF. CDR3 sequence (DNA): TGTGCCAGCAGCCCCAGGGCTTATGGCTACACCTTC.